The clone carrying this T cell receptor (beta chain) was counted between two and nine times. The antigen remains undetermined. This entry is derived from a study of cytomegalovirus exposure and HLA in healthy donors. The ends were cut back, 5 bases at V and 2 bases at J, with 17 bases in the middle. In germline, CDR1 is SGHVS, CDR2 FQNEAQ. The CDR3 has 16 amino acids. Whole-study results and caveats: Some TCR beta chains (about 180 of them) were listed as cytomegalovirus-associated. It was reportedly the case that the classifier diagnosed cytomegalovirus status with high specificity and sensitivity. Earlier analysis looked at TCR beta V segments, and most were productive about 87% or about 30% of the time. A later analysis reported that several of the most significant clusters appeared to be linked to common viral pathogens, among them Epstein-Barr virus.

This PCR relied on a set of 60 Vbeta primers and 13 Jbeta primers. Assay: immunoSEQ multiplex PCR; the TCRdb copy retains only in-frame clones and omits some. The repertoire holds more than 100,000 clones, 65% to 85% seen once, with approximately 0.22% in the top ten. This TCR was recovered from a man in his forties or fifties in good health and CMV-seronegative. The specimen sequenced was PBMCs. This chain uses TRBV7-8 with TRBJ2-3; D is perhaps TRBD1 (6 bases). The CDR3 protein is CASSVRTAISTDTQYF. Here the CDR3 DNA reads TGTGCCAGCAGCGTACGGACAGCCATTTCCACAGATACGCAGTATTTT. Together with reference TRBV7-8 and TRBJ2-3, the CDR3 gives the full variable domain: GAGVSQSPRYKVAKRGQDVALRCDPISGHVSLFWYQQALGQGPEFLTYFQNEAQLDKSGLPSDRFFAERPEGSVSTLKIQRTQQEDSAVYLCASSVRTAISTDTQYFGPGTRLTVL.